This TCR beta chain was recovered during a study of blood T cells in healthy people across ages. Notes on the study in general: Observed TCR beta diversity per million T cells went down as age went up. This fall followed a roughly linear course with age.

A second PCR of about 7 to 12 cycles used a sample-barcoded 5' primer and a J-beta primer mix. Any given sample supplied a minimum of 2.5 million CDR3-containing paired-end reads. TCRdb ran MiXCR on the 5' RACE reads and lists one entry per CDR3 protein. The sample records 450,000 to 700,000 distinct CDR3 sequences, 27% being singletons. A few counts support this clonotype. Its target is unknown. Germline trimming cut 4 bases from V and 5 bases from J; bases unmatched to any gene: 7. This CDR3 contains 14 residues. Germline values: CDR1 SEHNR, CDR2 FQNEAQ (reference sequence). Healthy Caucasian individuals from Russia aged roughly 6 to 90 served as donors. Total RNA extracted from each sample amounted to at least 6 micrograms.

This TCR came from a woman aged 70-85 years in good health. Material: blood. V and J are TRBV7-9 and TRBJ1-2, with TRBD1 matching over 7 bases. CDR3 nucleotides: TGTGCCAGCAGCTCAGGGCAGGGGGAATATGGCTACACCTTC. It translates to CASSSGQGEYGYTF.